The T cell receptor beta chain described here comes from a study of shared clonotypes between healthy human individuals. Germline lookup yields CDR1 SGHTA and CDR2 FQGNSA. With 4 bases removed from V and 4 bases from J, the gap between germline ends came to 8 bases. This CDR3 is 12 amino acids long. TCRdb's table, derived via immunoSEQ multiplex PCR, lists solely in-frame clones and lacks some. The sample lists around 200,000 clones, 85% to 95% occurring once. Material: naive CD4+ T cells sorted from blood. Subset noted: CD45RA+ positively selected. V gene TRBV7-2 combines with J gene TRBJ2-7, with D maybe TRBD1 (5 bases). This receptor was identified in a woman aged 30 to 39 in good health. This chain's CDR3 is CASSSQGYEQYF. The CDR3 DNA reads as TGTGCCAGCAGCTCCCAGGGATACGAGCAGTACTTC.